A selection of T cell receptor beta chains follows, all from one sample in a study of cytomegalovirus exposure and HLA in healthy donors. Only in-frame clones appear in the TCRdb table, and some are missing; sequencing was by immunoSEQ multiplex PCR. Among about 170,000 clones listed, approximately 86% were seen once. The sample consisted of PBMCs. These receptors came from a young woman in good health and CMV-seronegative. Each CDR3 is given with its conserved first and last residue. A D gene is named only where the DNA matches it firmly. Some rows mark clone size as missing; the rest say once, few, many or name a class of expanded clone.

CDR3 protein: CASSAGGWTEAFF
CDR3 DNA: TGTGCCAGCAGTGCGGGAGGGTGGACTGAAGCTTTCTTT
D gene: -
clone size: -
V gene: TRBV6-4
J gene: TRBJ1-1

CDR3 protein: CASSSRGTGVMLDADTQYF
CDR3 DNA: TGTGCCAGCAGTTCTAGGGGGACAGGGGTTATGTTAGACGCAGATACGCAGTATTTT
D gene: TRBD1
clone size: -
V gene: TRBV27
J gene: TRBJ2-3

CDR3 protein: CASSVRPGQGGTEAFF
CDR3 DNA: TGTGCCAGCAGTGTCCGACCGGGACAGGGCGGCACTGAAGCTTTCTTT
D gene: TRBD1
clone size: -
V gene: TRBV6-4
J gene: TRBJ1-1

CDR3 protein: CATFPQGADGYTF
CDR3 DNA: TGTGCCACCTTCCCCCAGGGGGCGGATGGCTACACCTTC
D gene: TRBD1
clone size: -
V gene: TRBV10-3
J gene: TRBJ1-2

CDR3 protein: CASSLDIPGNTIYF
CDR3 DNA: TGCGCCAGCAGCTTGGACATACCTGGAAACACCATATATTTT
D gene: -
clone size: -
V gene: TRBV5-1
J gene: TRBJ1-3

CDR3 protein: CASSPTGTVQAFF
CDR3 DNA: TGTGCCAGTAGTCCTACGGGGACAGTGCAAGCTTTCTTT
D gene: TRBD1
clone size: -
V gene: TRBV19
J gene: TRBJ1-1

CDR3 protein: CASSQGTERYYEQYF
CDR3 DNA: TGCGCCAGCAGCCAAGGGACAGAACGATACTACGAGCAGTACTTC
D gene: -
clone size: many
V gene: TRBV4-3
J gene: TRBJ2-7

CDR3 protein: CASSFRGRRDRAEGGYTF
CDR3 DNA: TGTGCCAGCAGCTTTCGCGGGAGAAGGGACAGGGCCGAAGGGGGCTACACCTTC
D gene: TRBD1
clone size: -
V gene: TRBV5-8
J gene: TRBJ1-2

CDR3 protein: CASSLDSTVNYGYTF
CDR3 DNA: TGTGCCAGCAGTCTGGACTCTACGGTAAACTATGGCTACACCTTC
D gene: -
clone size: -
V gene: TRBV6-6
J gene: TRBJ1-2

CDR3 protein: CASSLGTGRNEKLFF
CDR3 DNA: TGTGCCAGCAGCCTAGGGACAGGGAGAAATGAAAAACTGTTTTTT
D gene: TRBD1
clone size: -
V gene: TRBV7-9
J gene: TRBJ1-4

CDR3 protein: CASRPGQGLTEAFF
CDR3 DNA: TGTGCCAGCAGACCGGGACAGGGGCTTACTGAAGCTTTCTTT
D gene: TRBD1
clone size: once
V gene: TRBV6-1
J gene: TRBJ1-1

CDR3 protein: CARSELRGVSEQYF
CDR3 DNA: TGTGCCAGAAGCGAACTACGGGGGGTCTCCGAGCAGTACTTC
D gene: -
clone size: -
V gene: TRBV7-5
J gene: TRBJ2-7

CDR3 protein: CASGKTSGTYEQYF
CDR3 DNA: TGTGCCAGCGGGAAGACTAGCGGGACGTACGAGCAGTACTTC
D gene: TRBD2
clone size: -
V gene: TRBV27
J gene: TRBJ2-7

CDR3 protein: CASSQTGGGYEQYF
CDR3 DNA: TGCGCCAGCAGCCAGACAGGGGGTGGCTACGAGCAGTACTTC
D gene: TRBD1
clone size: -
V gene: TRBV4-1
J gene: TRBJ2-7

CDR3 protein: CASVRDRDTEAFF
CDR3 DNA: TGCGCCAGCGTCCGGGACAGAGACACTGAAGCTTTCTTT
D gene: TRBD1
clone size: -
V gene: TRBV5-1
J gene: TRBJ1-1

CDR3 protein: CASSLRQGTDTQYF
CDR3 DNA: TGTGCCAGCAGCTTACGACAGGGGACAGATACGCAGTATTTT
D gene: TRBD1
clone size: -
V gene: TRBV5-4
J gene: TRBJ2-3

CDR3 protein: CASSIGQGHLGETQYF
CDR3 DNA: TGTGCCAGTAGTATCGGGCAGGGGCATTTGGGGGAGACCCAGTACTTC
D gene: -
clone size: -
V gene: TRBV19
J gene: TRBJ2-5

CDR3 protein: CASSVLRVMNTEAFF
CDR3 DNA: TGTGCCAGCAGTGTCCTCCGGGTCATGAACACTGAAGCTTTCTTT
D gene: -
clone size: few
V gene: TRBV6-1
J gene: TRBJ1-1

CDR3 protein: CASSPTGAPNTEAFF
CDR3 DNA: TGTGCCAGCTCACCGACAGGGGCACCGAACACTGAAGCTTTCTTT
D gene: TRBD1
clone size: -
V gene: TRBV18
J gene: TRBJ1-1

CDR3 protein: CASTWGHGELFF
CDR3 DNA: TGCGCCAGCACCTGGGGGCACGGGGAGCTGTTTTTT
D gene: -
clone size: -
V gene: TRBV5-1
J gene: TRBJ2-2

CDR3 protein: CASSVGGNTRSYEQYF
CDR3 DNA: TGTGCCAGCAGCGTGGGGGGGAATACGCGCTCCTACGAGCAGTACTTC
D gene: TRBD2
clone size: -
V gene: TRBV9
J gene: TRBJ2-7

CDR3 protein: CASSQDPGQGWPQHF
CDR3 DNA: TGCGCCAGCAGCCAAGACCCGGGACAGGGGTGGCCCCAGCATTTT
D gene: TRBD1
clone size: -
V gene: TRBV4-3
J gene: TRBJ1-5

CDR3 protein: CASSSPGQTEAFF
CDR3 DNA: TGTGCCAGCAGCTCACCTGGACAGACTGAAGCTTTCTTT
D gene: -
clone size: -
V gene: TRBV9
J gene: TRBJ1-1

CDR3 protein: CASSQEAGWASYEQYF
CDR3 DNA: TGCGCCAGCAGCCAGGAAGCGGGGTGGGCCTCCTACGAGCAGTACTTC
D gene: TRBD2
clone size: -
V gene: TRBV4-3
J gene: TRBJ2-7

CDR3 protein: CASSRTGTGDEQYF
CDR3 DNA: TGTGCCAGCAGTCGCACCGGGACAGGCGACGAGCAGTACTTC
D gene: TRBD1
clone size: once
V gene: TRBV6-4
J gene: TRBJ2-7

CDR3 protein: CASSWDRGVDGYTF
CDR3 DNA: TGTGCCAGCAGTTGGGACAGGGGCGTGGATGGCTACACCTTC
D gene: TRBD1
clone size: once
V gene: TRBV5-4
J gene: TRBJ1-2

CDR3 protein: CASEDRGRGGTEAFF
CDR3 DNA: TGTGCCAGCGAGGACAGGGGGCGCGGGGGCACTGAAGCTTTCTTT
D gene: TRBD1
clone size: -
V gene: TRBV25-1
J gene: TRBJ1-1

CDR3 protein: CASSPTSGTGGYTF
CDR3 DNA: TGTGCCAGTAGCCCTACCTCCGGGACAGGCGGCTACACCTTC
D gene: TRBD1
clone size: -
V gene: TRBV19
J gene: TRBJ1-2

CDR3 protein: CASSSLLGQGVQYF
CDR3 DNA: TGTGCCAGCAGCTCTCTGCTGGGGCAGGGTGTGCAGTACTTC
D gene: -
clone size: -
V gene: TRBV7-6
J gene: TRBJ2-7

CDR3 protein: CAWSPAGGPYNEQFF
CDR3 DNA: TGTGCCTGGAGTCCAGCGGGGGGGCCTTACAATGAGCAGTTCTTC
D gene: TRBD2
clone size: -
V gene: TRBV30
J gene: TRBJ2-1

CDR3 protein: CASSPRTGPGYTF
CDR3 DNA: TGTGCCAGCAGCCCCCGGACAGGACCGGGCTACACCTTC
D gene: TRBD1
clone size: -
V gene: TRBV5-5
J gene: TRBJ1-2

CDR3 protein: CASSYWVPTGVYTF
CDR3 DNA: TGTGCCAGCAGTTACTGGGTCCCCACGGGGGTCTACACCTTC
D gene: -
clone size: -
V gene: TRBV6-6
J gene: TRBJ1-2

CDR3 protein: CASRENYGYTF
CDR3 DNA: TGTGCCAGCAGGGAGAACTATGGCTACACCTTC
D gene: -
clone size: -
V gene: TRBV2
J gene: TRBJ1-2

CDR3 protein: CASSTAGGHDEQFF
CDR3 DNA: TGTGCCAGCAGTACAGCGGGGGGGCACGATGAGCAGTTCTTC
D gene: TRBD2
clone size: -
V gene: TRBV28
J gene: TRBJ2-1

CDR3 protein: CASERQGTNQPQHF
CDR3 DNA: TGTGCCAGCGAGAGACAGGGAACCAATCAGCCCCAGCATTTT
D gene: TRBD1
clone size: -
V gene: TRBV19
J gene: TRBJ1-5

CDR3 protein: CASRGSGVLQGYTF
CDR3 DNA: TGTGCCAGCAGGGGGAGTGGGGTGCTGCAAGGCTACACCTTC
D gene: -
clone size: -
V gene: TRBV9
J gene: TRBJ1-2

CDR3 protein: CASSFYSSSYNEQFF
CDR3 DNA: TGTGCCAGCAGCTTTTATTCGAGCTCCTACAATGAGCAGTTCTTC
D gene: -
clone size: -
V gene: TRBV5-6
J gene: TRBJ2-1

CDR3 protein: CASGSTPGDTQYF
CDR3 DNA: TGTGCTAGTGGATCTACCCCGGGTGATACGCAGTATTTT
D gene: -
clone size: -
V gene: TRBV12-5
J gene: TRBJ2-3

CDR3 protein: CASSLRAIGTSGSAWTDTQYF
CDR3 DNA: TGTGCCAGCAGTTTAAGGGCGATCGGGACTAGCGGGAGCGCCTGGACAGATACGCAGTATTTT
D gene: TRBD2
clone size: -
V gene: TRBV27
J gene: TRBJ2-3

CDR3 protein: CASSLSVFGANTGELFF
CDR3 DNA: TGCGCCAGCAGCTTAAGCGTGTTCGGGGCGAACACCGGGGAGCTGTTTTTT
D gene: -
clone size: -
V gene: TRBV5-1
J gene: TRBJ2-2

CDR3 protein: CASSSTSGSADEQYF
CDR3 DNA: TGTGCCAGCAGTTCAACTAGCGGGAGTGCGGACGAGCAGTACTTC
D gene: TRBD2
clone size: -
V gene: TRBV6-5
J gene: TRBJ2-7

CDR3 protein: CASSSTSGGFQETQYF
CDR3 DNA: TGTGCCAGCAGCTCCACTAGCGGGGGATTTCAAGAGACCCAGTACTTC
D gene: TRBD2
clone size: -
V gene: TRBV28
J gene: TRBJ2-5

CDR3 protein: CASSSPGVSRYEQYF
CDR3 DNA: TGTGCCAGCAGCTCTCCAGGGGTTTCTAGGTACGAGCAGTACTTC
D gene: -
clone size: -
V gene: TRBV7-9
J gene: TRBJ2-7

CDR3 protein: CASSSDGDTQYF
CDR3 DNA: TGTGCCAGCAGTTCAGATGGAGATACGCAGTATTTT
D gene: -
clone size: -
V gene: TRBV7-9
J gene: TRBJ2-3

CDR3 protein: CASSSGQLSSYNSPLHF
CDR3 DNA: TGTGCCAGCAGCTCTGGACAGCTGAGCTCCTATAATTCACCCCTCCACTTT
D gene: -
clone size: -
V gene: TRBV5-4
J gene: TRBJ1-6

CDR3 protein: CASSFLAGGEQYF
CDR3 DNA: TGTGCCAGCAGCTTTCTAGCGGGAGGCGAGCAGTACTTC
D gene: TRBD2
clone size: -
V gene: TRBV7-2
J gene: TRBJ2-7

CDR3 protein: CASSVQGRVNTEAFF
CDR3 DNA: TGTGCCAGCAGCGTACAGGGGAGAGTGAACACTGAAGCTTTCTTT
D gene: -
clone size: -
V gene: TRBV9
J gene: TRBJ1-1

CDR3 protein: CASSYFELNEQFF
CDR3 DNA: TGTGCCAGCAGTTACTTCGAACTAAATGAGCAGTTCTTC
D gene: -
clone size: -
V gene: TRBV6-5
J gene: TRBJ2-1

CDR3 protein: CASGTRQVVALGLTDTQYF
CDR3 DNA: TGTGCCAGCGGTACAAGACAGGTTGTGGCGTTGGGCCTGACAGATACGCAGTATTTT
D gene: -
clone size: -
V gene: TRBV27
J gene: TRBJ2-3

CDR3 protein: CASRDFGLPREQYF
CDR3 DNA: TGTGCCAGCAGAGACTTCGGCCTTCCGCGAGAGCAGTACTTC
D gene: -
clone size: -
V gene: TRBV2
J gene: TRBJ2-7

CDR3 protein: CASGNRGELQPQHF
CDR3 DNA: TGCGCCAGCGGGAACAGGGGGGAGCTTCAGCCCCAGCATTTT
D gene: TRBD1
clone size: -
V gene: TRBV10-2
J gene: TRBJ1-5

CDR3 protein: CASSLASKGTGMGDTQYF
CDR3 DNA: TGCGCCAGCAGCTTGGCCAGTAAAGGGACAGGGATGGGAGATACGCAGTATTTT
D gene: TRBD1
clone size: -
V gene: TRBV5-1
J gene: TRBJ2-3